Included here is one T cell receptor beta chain sequence, with context. Germline CDR1 reads SNHLY; CDR2 reads FYNNEI. The CDR3 spans 13 residues. The V and J ends lost 6 bases and 5 bases respectively, with 11 bases between them. Study processing details: From reference gene primer amplification, estimates of nucleated cell counts were derived. Data came from immunoSEQ multiplex PCR; TCRdb stores just in-frame clones and leaves some out. V and J calls and clone size follow that table, whereas D and trimming were derived from the DNA. The sample lists over 250,000 clones; 80% to 90% were seen once. These data come from a study of blood T cell repertoires in COVID-19. On the study more broadly: Specimens from acute and convalescent COVID-19 originated in the United States, Italy and Spain. PBMCs, B-cell-depleted T cells, or T cells were the source of the cDNA or gDNA that made up the material.

The sequenced sample consisted of peripheral blood. The clonotype originates from a woman in her forties or fifties with acute or convalescent COVID-19. The chain links TRBV2 to TRBJ2-1; D call uncertain. Written as DNA, the CDR3 is TGTGCCAGCAGAGAAACCTTAGACAATGAGCAGTTCTTC. Translated: CASRETLDNEQFF.